A selection of T cell receptor beta chains follows, all from one sample in a study of regulatory T cells in long-lasting Graves disease. TCRdb used MiXCR to reprocess the multiplex PCR reads, holding one entry per CDR3 protein. Of 530,000 or so distinct CDR3 sequences listed, about 16% were seen once; the top ten hold about 12%. This sample was also put to use in a study of T cells in Graves' hyperthyroidism and ophthalmopathy.

The source material was peripheral blood mononuclear cells (PBMCs), sampled at new diagnosis, from a patient treated with antithyroid drugs. These receptors all come from a man aged 18 to 35 with Graves disease. The CDR3 runs from the conserved cysteine through the conserved F or W. The D gene is left open where the match is weak. The listing skips clone size in some rows; elsewhere it reads once, few, many or a size class.

>15|TRBV3-1|NA|NA|TRBJ2-7
TGTGCCAGCAGCCCGACCCTAGCCCCGTCCTACGAGCAGTACTTC
CASSPTLAPSYEQYF
>15|TRBV7-9|NA|NA|TRBJ1-2
TGTGCCAGCAGCTTAGAGGGGAACGCTAACTATGGCTACACCTTC
CASSLEGNANYGYTF
>13|TRBV20-1|NA|few|TRBJ2-7
TGCAGTGCTAGAGCGGAGGGGGCGCGGGAGCAGTACTTC
CSARAEGAREQYF
>14|TRBV7-3|NA|NA|TRBJ2-5
TGTGCCAGCAGCTTACTAGGGGGGGAAGAGACCCAGTACTTC
CASSLLGGEETQYF
>12|TRBV27|NA|NA|TRBJ1-1
TGTGCCAGCGGGTCCCTAGGGACTGAAGCTTTCTTT
CASGSLGTEAFF
>15|TRBV2|TRBD1|few|TRBJ1-2
TGTGCCAGCAGGGCGGGACAGGGGAAAGGGAGTGGCTACACCTTC
CASRAGQGKGSGYTF
>14|TRBV20-1|NA|many|TRBJ2-5
TGCAGTGCTAGCATCGGGGCCGATCAAGAGACCCAGTACTTC
CSASIGADQETQYF
>14|TRBV20-1|NA|many|TRBJ2-1
TGCAGTGCTTCAGGCCCAGCACCCTACAATGAGCAGTTCTTC
CSASGPAPYNEQFF
>14|TRBV19|NA|NA|TRBJ2-2
TGTGCCAGTAGTATCCGGGGTGGTGACGGGGAGCTGTTTTTT
CASSIRGGDGELFF
>13|TRBV24-1|NA|many|TRBJ2-1
TGTGCCACCAGTGATAGTAGGAGGAATGAGCAGTTCTTC
CATSDSRRNEQFF
>17|TRBV27|NA|many|TRBJ1-1
TGTGCCAGCAGTTTATTGAGTGGGGACGACACTCCCTTTGAAGCTTTCTTT
CASSLLSGDDTPFEAFF
>13|TRBV12-3/TRBV12-4|NA|many|TRBJ2-4
TGTGCCAGCACTCGCGGGCCCTCAAACATTCAGTACTTC
CASTRGPSNIQYF
>14|TRBV5-1|NA|many|TRBJ2-7
TGCGCCAGCAGCTTGGATTGGGGTAGAGGGGAGCAGTACTTC
CASSLDWGRGEQYF
>13|TRBV10-3|NA|NA|TRBJ1-6
TGTGCCATCAGTACAGGCGGAGACTCACCCCTCCACTTT
CAISTGGDSPLHF
>13|TRBV18|NA|many|TRBJ1-2
TGTGCCAGCTCTCCGGACGGGAACTATGGCTACACCTTC
CASSPDGNYGYTF
>13|TRBV10-1|NA|few|TRBJ2-5
TGCGCCAGCAGTAGGGTTCGACAAGAGACCCAGTACTTC
CASSRVRQETQYF
>16|TRBV27|NA|NA|TRBJ2-1
TGTGCCAGCAGTTTAGGTCCACTCATAGGCTACAATGAGCAGTTCTTC
CASSLGPLIGYNEQFF
>15|TRBV5-1|NA|few|TRBJ2-2
TGCGCCAGTCATCCCCGGGGGTCGGGAACCGGGGAGCTGTTTTTT
CASHPRGSGTGELFF
>15|TRBV3-1|TRBD1|few|TRBJ2-1
TGTGCCAGCAGCCAAAAGGGGGCCCCTTCCAATGAGCAGTTCTTC
CASSQKGAPSNEQFF
>18|TRBV20-1|TRBD1|NA|TRBJ1-5
TGCAGTGCAATACCCAGGGACAGCCAGCATTATAGCAATCAGCCCCAGCATTTT
CSAIPRDSQHYSNQPQHF
>15|TRBV5-1|TRBD1|many|TRBJ2-3
TGCGCCAGCAGCGCTGGACAGGGGGCGGCAGATACGCAGTATTTT
CASSAGQGAADTQYF
>12|TRBV27|NA|NA|TRBJ2-7
TGTGCCAGCAGTTTACGGCTGGGTAAGCAGTACTTC
CASSLRLGKQYF
>16|TRBV11-2|TRBD2|many|TRBJ2-1
TGTGCCAGCAGCTTAGTCCCGGGACTAGCTCGAAATGAGCAGTTCTTC
CASSLVPGLARNEQFF
>15|TRBV6-1|TRBD1|many|TRBJ2-7
TGTGCCAGCAATTCCGGGACAGGGGGTTTCTACGAGCAGTACTTC
CASNSGTGGFYEQYF
>14|TRBV6-5|TRBD1|NA|TRBJ2-1
TGTGCCAGCAGTTACTCGAGTGAGGGGGCGGGGCAGTTCTTC
CASSYSSEGAGQFF
>15|TRBV5-1|TRBD1|many|TRBJ1-5
TGCGCCAGCAGCTTGGGGGACAGAAGCAATCAGCCCCAGCATTTT
CASSLGDRSNQPQHF
>17|TRBV2|TRBD1|few|TRBJ1-1
TGTGCCAGCACCAGAGGACAGGCGCCCAGGGAGAACACTGAAGCTTTCTTT
CASTRGQAPRENTEAFF
>16|TRBV28|NA|few|TRBJ1-5
TGTGCCAGCAGTTTAGGGGGTTACCTGAGCAATCAGCCCCAGCATTTT
CASSLGGYLSNQPQHF
>14|TRBV28|NA|many|TRBJ1-2
TGTGCCAGCAGTTTAGGTGGGACCGGCTATGGCTACACCTTC
CASSLGGTGYGYTF
>15|TRBV11-2|TRBD2|many|TRBJ2-5
TGTGCCAGCAGCTTGACTAGCGGGAGTCAAGAGACCCAGTACTTC
CASSLTSGSQETQYF
>16|TRBV4-1|NA|many|TRBJ1-5
TGCGCCAGCAGCCAAGCGGGACGGGGTTCGAATCAGCCCCAGCATTTT
CASSQAGRGSNQPQHF
>15|TRBV2|TRBD2|NA|TRBJ2-1
TGTGCCAGCAGTATAACTAGCGCCAGGTTTAATGAGCAGTTCTTC
CASSITSARFNEQFF
>19|TRBV7-3|TRBD2|few|TRBJ2-7
TGTGCCAGCCCCGAGGAGGGGGGACTAGCGGGTGAACCTTTCTACGAGCAGTACTTC
CASPEEGGLAGEPFYEQYF
>15|TRBV20-1|NA|few|TRBJ2-7
TGCAGTGCTAGAGCAAATGACAGTCCCCGGGACGAGCAGTACTTC
CSARANDSPRDEQYF
>14|TRBV25-1|NA|NA|TRBJ1-4
TGTGCCAGCAGTAAGACAGACGGTAATGAAAAACTGTTTTTT
CASSKTDGNEKLFF